The clone carrying this T cell receptor beta chain was counted ten times or more. Its antigen is as yet unknown. This sample stems from a study of CD8 T cells in ankylosing spondylitis. Study-wide findings and caveats: Reports of some motif variants in reactive arthritis synovial fluid and blood predate this one. Clones that were linked to disease were CD8+ and were relatively rare in peripheral blood. Characteristic of ankylosing spondylitis blood, it appeared, was a TCR beta motif comprising 7 to 9 highly homologous variants.

V gave up 2 bases and J gave up 4 bases; unmatched junction bases: 11. Per germline, CDR1 SGDLS and CDR2 YYNGEE. The CDR3 runs 17 residues. Each CDR3 protein is one row after TCRdb ran MiXCR on the 5' RACE reads. The sample records about 39,000 distinct CDR3 sequences, over 2.5% being singletons. V is TRBV9 and J is TRBJ2-2; TRBD2 matches at 7 bases. What was sequenced was blood, either unsorted or a sorted T cell fraction (not recorded which). The clonotype originates from a male donor with ankylosing spondylitis or in good health (not recorded which). The CDR3 spells CASSVLSAGGTTGELFF. The CDR3 DNA reads as TGTGCCAGCAGCGTCTTGTCTGCCGGGGGGACCACCGGGGAGCTGTTTTTT.